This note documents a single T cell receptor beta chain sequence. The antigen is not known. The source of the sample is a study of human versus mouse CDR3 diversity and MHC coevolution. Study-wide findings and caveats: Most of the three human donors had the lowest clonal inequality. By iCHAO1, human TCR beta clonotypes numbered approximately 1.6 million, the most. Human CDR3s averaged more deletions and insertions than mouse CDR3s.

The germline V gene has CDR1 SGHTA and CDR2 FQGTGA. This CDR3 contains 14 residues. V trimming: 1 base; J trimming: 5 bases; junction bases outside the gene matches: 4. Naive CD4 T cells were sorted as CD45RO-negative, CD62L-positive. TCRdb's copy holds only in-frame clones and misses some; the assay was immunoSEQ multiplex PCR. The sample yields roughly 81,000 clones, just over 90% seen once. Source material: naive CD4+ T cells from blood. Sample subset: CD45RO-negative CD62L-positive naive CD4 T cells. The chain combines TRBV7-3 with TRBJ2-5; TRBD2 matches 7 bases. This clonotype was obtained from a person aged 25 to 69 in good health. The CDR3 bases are TGTGCCAGCAGCTTAAATGGGGGGGTGGAGACCCAGTACTTC. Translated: CASSLNGGVETQYF.